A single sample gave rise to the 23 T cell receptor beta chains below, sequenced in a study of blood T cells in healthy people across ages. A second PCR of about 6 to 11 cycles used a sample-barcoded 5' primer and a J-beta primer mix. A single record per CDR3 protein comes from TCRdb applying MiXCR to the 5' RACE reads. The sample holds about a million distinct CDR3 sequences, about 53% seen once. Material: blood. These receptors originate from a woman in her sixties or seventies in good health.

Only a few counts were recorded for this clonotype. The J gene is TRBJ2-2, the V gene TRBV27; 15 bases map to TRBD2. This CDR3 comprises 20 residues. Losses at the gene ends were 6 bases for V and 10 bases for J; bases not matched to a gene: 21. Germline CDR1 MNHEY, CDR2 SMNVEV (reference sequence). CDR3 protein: CASSPIGIIAGTSGRQELFF. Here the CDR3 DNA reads TGTGCCAGCAGCCCAATAGGAATCATCGCCGGGACTAGCGGGAGGCAGGAGCTGTTTTTT.

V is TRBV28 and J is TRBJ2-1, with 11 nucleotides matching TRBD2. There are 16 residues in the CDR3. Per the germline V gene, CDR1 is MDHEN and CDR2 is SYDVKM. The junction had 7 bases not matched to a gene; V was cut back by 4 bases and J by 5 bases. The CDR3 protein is CASSSPTSGSNNEQFF. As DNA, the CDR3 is TGTGCCAGCAGTTCCCCTACTAGCGGGAGTAACAATGAGCAGTTCTTC.

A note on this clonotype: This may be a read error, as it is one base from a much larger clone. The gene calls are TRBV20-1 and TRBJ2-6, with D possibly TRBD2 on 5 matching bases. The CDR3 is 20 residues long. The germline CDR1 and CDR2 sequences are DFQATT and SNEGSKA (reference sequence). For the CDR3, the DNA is TGCAGTGCTAGACCTATAGGTTACGGGGATTTGCTCTCTGGGACCAACGTCCTGACTTTC. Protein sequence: CSARPIGYGDLLSGTNVLTF.

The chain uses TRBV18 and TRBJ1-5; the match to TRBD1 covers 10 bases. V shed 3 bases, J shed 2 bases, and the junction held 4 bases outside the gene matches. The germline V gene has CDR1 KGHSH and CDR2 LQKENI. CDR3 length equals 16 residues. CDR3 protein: CASSPTGTGGNQPQHF. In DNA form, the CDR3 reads TGTGCCAGCTCACCGACCGGGACAGGGGGCAATCAGCCCCAGCATTTT.

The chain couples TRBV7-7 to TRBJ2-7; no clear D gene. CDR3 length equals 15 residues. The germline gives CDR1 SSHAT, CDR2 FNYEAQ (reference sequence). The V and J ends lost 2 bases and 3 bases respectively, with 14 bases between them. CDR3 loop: CASSLSSGGNYEQYF. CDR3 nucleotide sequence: TGTGCCAGCAGCTTATCCTCGGGTGGAAACTACGAGCAGTACTTC.

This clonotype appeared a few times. The CDR3 nucleotides read TGTGCCAGCAGAAGCCGACTAGCGGGAGGGAGATCAGATACGCAGTATTTT. The encoded protein is CASRSRLAGGRSDTQYF. This sequence joins TRBV28 and TRBJ2-3; the match to TRBD2 covers 14 bases. Trimming cost V 6 bases and J 4 bases; bases outside gene matches: 9. Germline assignment: CDR1 MDHEN and CDR2 SYDVKM. The CDR3 covers 17 residues.

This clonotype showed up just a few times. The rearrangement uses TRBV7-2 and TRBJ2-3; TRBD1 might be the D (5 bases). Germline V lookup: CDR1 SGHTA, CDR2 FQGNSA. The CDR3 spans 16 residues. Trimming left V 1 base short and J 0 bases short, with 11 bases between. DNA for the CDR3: TGTGCCAGCAGCTTAGAGGCAGGGCCTAGCACAGATACGCAGTATTTT. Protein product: CASSLEAGPSTDTQYF.

The CDR3 loop reads CASSYKVAGVDGYTF. CDR3 nucleotides: TGTGCCAGCAGTTACAAGGTTGCAGGGGTGGATGGCTACACCTTC. The chain is built from TRBV6-5 and TRBJ1-2, with D perhaps TRBD1 (6 bases). The length of the CDR3 is 15 residues. Germline V gene sequence: CDR1 MNHEY, CDR2 SVGAGI. Trimming removed 2 bases from V and 6 bases from J, with 16 bases in between.

Here the CDR3 DNA reads TGCAGTGCTCCCATTCAAACTAGCGGGAGCAATGAGCAGTTCTTC. Residues: CSAPIQTSGSNEQFF. This chain uses TRBV20-1 with TRBJ2-1; 11 positions match TRBD2. Trimming cost V 5 bases and J 6 bases; bases outside gene matches: 9. The CDR3 is 15 residues long. CDR1 and CDR2 (germline): DFQATT, SNEGSKA (reference sequence).

CDR3 nucleotides: TGTGCCAGCAGAACGGACCCGAACACAGATACGCAGTATTTT. Protein sequence: CASRTDPNTDTQYF. J is TRBJ2-3 and V is TRBV6-5; D is ambiguous. Germline V CDR1 and CDR2: MNHEY, SVGAGI. V was clipped by 6 bases and J by 2 bases, with 12 bases between them. CDR3 size: 14 residues.

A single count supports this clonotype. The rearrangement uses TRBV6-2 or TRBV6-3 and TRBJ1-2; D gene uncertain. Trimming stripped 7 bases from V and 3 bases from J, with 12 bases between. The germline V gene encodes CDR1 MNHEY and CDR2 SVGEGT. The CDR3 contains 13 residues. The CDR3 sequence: CASTQELDYGYTF. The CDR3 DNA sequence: TGTGCCAGCACCCAGGAGCTTGACTATGGCTACACCTTC.

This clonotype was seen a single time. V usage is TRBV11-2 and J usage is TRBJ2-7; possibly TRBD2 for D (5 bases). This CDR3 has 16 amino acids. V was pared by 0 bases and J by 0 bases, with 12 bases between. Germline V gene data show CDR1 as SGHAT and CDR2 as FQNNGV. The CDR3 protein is CASSLEQRLSSYEQYF. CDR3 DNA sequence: TGTGCCAGCAGCTTAGAACAGCGGCTAAGCTCCTACGAGCAGTACTTC.

The CDR3 region is CASSSTGQIYGYTF. In DNA form, the CDR3 reads TGTGCCAGCAGCTCAACGGGACAGATCTATGGCTACACCTTC. The genes are TRBV9 and TRBJ1-2; 7 bases match TRBD1. The length of the CDR3 is 14 residues. The V segment lost 4 bases and the J segment 4 bases; nucleotides outside the gene matches: 7. CDR1 SGDLS and CDR2 YYNGEE come from the germline V gene.

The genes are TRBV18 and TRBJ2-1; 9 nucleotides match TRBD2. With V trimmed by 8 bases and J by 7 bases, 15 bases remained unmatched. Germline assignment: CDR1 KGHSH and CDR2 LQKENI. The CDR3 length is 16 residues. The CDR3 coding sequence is TGTGCCAGCCCATCCAAAAGCGGGGGGTCCCCTAATGAGCAGTTCTTC. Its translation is CASPSKSGGSPNEQFF. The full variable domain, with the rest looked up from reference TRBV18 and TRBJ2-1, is NAGVMQNPRHLVRRRGQEARLRCSPMKGHSHVYWYRQLPEEGLKFMVYLQKENIIDESGMPKERFSAEFPKEGPSILRIQQVVRGDSAAYFCASPSKSGGSPNEQFFGPGTRLTVL.

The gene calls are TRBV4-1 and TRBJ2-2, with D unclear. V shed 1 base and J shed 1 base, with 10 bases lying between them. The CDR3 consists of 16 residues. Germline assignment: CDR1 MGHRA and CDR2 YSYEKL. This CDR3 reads CASSQGVVRNTGELFF. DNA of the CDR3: TGCGCCAGCAGCCAAGGGGTCGTGAGGAACACCGGGGAGCTGTTTTTT.

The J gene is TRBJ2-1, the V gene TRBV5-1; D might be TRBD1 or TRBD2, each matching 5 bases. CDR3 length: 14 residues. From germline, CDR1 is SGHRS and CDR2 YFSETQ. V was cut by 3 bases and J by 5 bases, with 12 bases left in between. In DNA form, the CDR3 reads TGCGCCAGCAGCTCGGCCGGGACCCACAATGAGCAGTTCTTC. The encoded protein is CASSSAGTHNEQFF.

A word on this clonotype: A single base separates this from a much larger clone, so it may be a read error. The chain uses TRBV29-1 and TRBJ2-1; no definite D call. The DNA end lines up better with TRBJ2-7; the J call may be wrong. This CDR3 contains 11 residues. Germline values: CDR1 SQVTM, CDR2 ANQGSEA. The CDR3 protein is CSVESYNEQYF. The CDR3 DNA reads TGCAGCGTTGAGTCGTACAATGAGCAGTACTTC.

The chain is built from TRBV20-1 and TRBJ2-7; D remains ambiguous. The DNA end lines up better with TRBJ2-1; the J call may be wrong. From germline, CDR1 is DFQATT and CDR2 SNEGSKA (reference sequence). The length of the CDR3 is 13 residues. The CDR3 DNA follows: TGCAGTGCTAGGTACAGAACATACAATGAGCAGTTCTTC. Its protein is CSARYRTYNEQFF.

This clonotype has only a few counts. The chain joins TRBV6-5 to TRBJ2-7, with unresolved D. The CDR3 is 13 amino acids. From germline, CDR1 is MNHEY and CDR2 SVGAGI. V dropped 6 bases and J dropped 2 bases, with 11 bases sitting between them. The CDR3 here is CASSRDPTYEQYF. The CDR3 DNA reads TGTGCCAGCAGCCGCGACCCGACCTACGAGCAGTACTTC.

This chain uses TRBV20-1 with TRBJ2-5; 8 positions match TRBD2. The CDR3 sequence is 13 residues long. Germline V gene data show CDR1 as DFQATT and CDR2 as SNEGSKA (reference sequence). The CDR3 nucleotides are TGCAGCACGCCGGGACTAGTCAACAATGAGCAGTACTTC. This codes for CSTPGLVNNEQYF.

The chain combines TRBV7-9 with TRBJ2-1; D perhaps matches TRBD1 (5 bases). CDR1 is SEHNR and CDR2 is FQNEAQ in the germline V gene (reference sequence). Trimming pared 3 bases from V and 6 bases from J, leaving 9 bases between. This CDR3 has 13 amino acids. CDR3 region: CASSLRQSNEQFF. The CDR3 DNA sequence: TGTGCCAGCAGCTTGCGACAGAGCAATGAGCAGTTCTTC.

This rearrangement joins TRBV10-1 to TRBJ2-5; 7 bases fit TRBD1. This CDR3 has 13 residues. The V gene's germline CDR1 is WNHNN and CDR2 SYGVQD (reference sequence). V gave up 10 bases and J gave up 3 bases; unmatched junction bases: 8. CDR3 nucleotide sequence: TGCGCCACCAATCAGGGGGTAGAAGAGACCCAGTACTTC. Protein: CATNQGVEETQYF.

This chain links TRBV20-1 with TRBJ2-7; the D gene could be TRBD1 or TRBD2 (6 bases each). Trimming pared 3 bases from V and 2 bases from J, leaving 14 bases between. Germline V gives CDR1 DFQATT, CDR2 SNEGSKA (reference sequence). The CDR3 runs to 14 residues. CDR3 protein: CSARDYRDTYEQYF. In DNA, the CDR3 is TGCAGTGCTAGGGACTATAGGGACACCTACGAGCAGTACTTC.